One TCR beta chain is described in this entry. This record comes from a study of blood T cell repertoires in COVID-19. Background on the study: The United States, Italy and Spain provided the acute and convalescent COVID-19 samples. PBMCs, B-cell-depleted T cells, or T cells were the source of the cDNA or gDNA that made up the material.

The cohort comprised adults aged 18 to 89 years residing in approximately 22 US areas. V lost 0 bases and J lost 5, with 8 bases in between. The germline V gene has CDR1 MRHNA and CDR2 SNTAGT. CDR3 length: 13 amino acids. The protocol was immunoSEQ multiplex PCR, while the TCRdb copy is restricted to in-frame clones and leaves out a portion. Found here are 150,000 to 200,000 clones, 85% to 90% of them singletons; the top ten hold around 6.2%. The sample consisted of PBMCs or T cells enriched from blood (not recorded which). The chain is built from TRBV6-4 and TRBJ2-7; D gene unclear. The receptor was derived from a middle-aged man who had recovered from COVID-19. The CDR3 sequence: CASSDSQSHEQYF. CDR3 DNA sequence: TGTGCCAGCAGTGACTCTCAGTCCCACGAGCAGTACTTC.